This T cell receptor (beta chain) comes out of a study of CD8 T cells in ankylosing spondylitis. Whole-study findings and limits: Clones linked to disease were reported to show significant enrichment in matched ankylosing spondylitis synovial fluid.

Each CDR3 protein is one row after TCRdb ran MiXCR on the 5' RACE reads. In the table there are 130,000 to 150,000 distinct CDR3 sequences, about 8% of which are singletons. Notes on this clonotype: Its cognate antigen is unknown.

The receptor was isolated from a male donor with ankylosing spondylitis. The specimen was synovial fluid, either unsorted or a sorted T cell fraction (not recorded which).

CDR3 loop: CASSLVRRISNQPQHF. Written as DNA, the CDR3 is TGTGCCAGCAGCTTAGTACGCAGGATCAGCAATCAGCCCCAGCATTTT. This chain uses TRBV7-2 with TRBJ1-5, with D unresolved. Per germline, CDR1 SGHTA and CDR2 FQGNSA. The CDR3 is made up of 16 amino acids. V lost 1 base, J lost 1 base, and 11 bases lay in between.